Sequencing of this T cell receptor (beta chain) was carried out in a study of blood T cell repertoires in COVID-19. Looking at the study overall: COVID-19 samples from acute and convalescent phases originated in the United States, Italy and Spain. PBMCs, B-cell-depleted T cells, or T cells were the source of the cDNA or gDNA that made up the material.

This clone has just a few counts. Germline CDR1 is SGHRS and CDR2 is YFSETQ. The CDR3 totals 17 residues. With 0 bases removed from V and 0 bases from J, the gap between germline ends came to 15 bases. Here immunoSEQ multiplex PCR was the method, and the copy in TCRdb shows in-frame clones only, minus some. The sample has about 160,000 clones, around 89% seen once. The sequence came from a man aged 60-69 years with acute or convalescent COVID-19. Sequenced sample: peripheral blood. The chain employs TRBV5-1 and TRBJ1-2; possibly TRBD1 for D (5 bases). The CDR3 DNA reads TGCGCCAGCAGCTTGGGGCCCGGAAGGGGAACTAACTATGGCTACACCTTC. Amino acids: CASSLGPGRGTNYGYTF.